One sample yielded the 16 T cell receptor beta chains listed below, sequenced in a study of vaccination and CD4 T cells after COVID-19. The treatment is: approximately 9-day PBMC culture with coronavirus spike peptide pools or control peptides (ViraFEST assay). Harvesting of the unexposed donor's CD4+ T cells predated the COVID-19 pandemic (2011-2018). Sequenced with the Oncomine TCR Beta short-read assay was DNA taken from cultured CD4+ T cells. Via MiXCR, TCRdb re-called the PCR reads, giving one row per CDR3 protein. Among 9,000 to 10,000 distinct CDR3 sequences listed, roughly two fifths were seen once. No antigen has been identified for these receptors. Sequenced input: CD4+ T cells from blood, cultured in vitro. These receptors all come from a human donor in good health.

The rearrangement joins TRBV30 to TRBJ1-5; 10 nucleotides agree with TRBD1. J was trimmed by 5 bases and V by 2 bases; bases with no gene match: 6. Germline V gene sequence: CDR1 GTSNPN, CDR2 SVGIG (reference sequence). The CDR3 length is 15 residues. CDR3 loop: CAWSRTGGPDQPQHF. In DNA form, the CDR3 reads TGTGCCTGGAGTAGGACAGGGGGTCCCGATCAGCCCCAGCATTTT.

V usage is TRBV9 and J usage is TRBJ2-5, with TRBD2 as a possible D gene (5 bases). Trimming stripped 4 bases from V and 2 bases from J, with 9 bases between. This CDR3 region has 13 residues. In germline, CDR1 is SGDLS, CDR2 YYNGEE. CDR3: CASSFGDQETQYF. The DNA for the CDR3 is TGTGCCAGCAGCTTCGGGGATCAAGAGACCCAGTACTTC.

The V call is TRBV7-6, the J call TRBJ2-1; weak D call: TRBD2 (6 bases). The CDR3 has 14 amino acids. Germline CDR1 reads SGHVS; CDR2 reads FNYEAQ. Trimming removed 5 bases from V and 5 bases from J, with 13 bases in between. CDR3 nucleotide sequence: TGTGCCAGCAGCCCGGGACCGGGGGACAATGAGCAGTTCTTC. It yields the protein CASSPGPGDNEQFF. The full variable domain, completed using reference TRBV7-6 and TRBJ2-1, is GAGVSQSPRYKVTKRGQDVALRCDPISGHVSLYWYRQALGQGPEFLTYFNYEAQQDKSGLPNDRFSAERPEGSISTLTIQRTEQRDSAMYRCASSPGPGDNEQFFGPGTRLTVL.

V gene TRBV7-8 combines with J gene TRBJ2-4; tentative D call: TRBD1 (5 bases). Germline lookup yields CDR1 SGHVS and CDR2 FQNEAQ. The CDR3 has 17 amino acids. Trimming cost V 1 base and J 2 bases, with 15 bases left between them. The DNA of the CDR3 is TGTGCCAGCAGCTTAGGGTACAGGCGCGATCCCAAAAACATTCAGTACTTC. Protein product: CASSLGYRRDPKNIQYF.

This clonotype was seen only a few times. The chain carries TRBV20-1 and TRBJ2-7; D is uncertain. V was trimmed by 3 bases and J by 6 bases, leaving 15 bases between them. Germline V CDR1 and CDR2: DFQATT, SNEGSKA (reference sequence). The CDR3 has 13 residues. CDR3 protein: CSASSSRRAEQYF. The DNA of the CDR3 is TGCAGTGCTAGTTCTAGTAGGCGAGCCGAGCAGTACTTC.

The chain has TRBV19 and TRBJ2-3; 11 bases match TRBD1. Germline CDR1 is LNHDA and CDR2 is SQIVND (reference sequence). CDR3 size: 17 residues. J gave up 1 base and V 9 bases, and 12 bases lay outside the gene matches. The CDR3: CASRLGQGAGGTDTQYF. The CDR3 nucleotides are TGTGCCAGCCGACTAGGACAGGGGGCGGGGGGCACAGATACGCAGTATTTT.

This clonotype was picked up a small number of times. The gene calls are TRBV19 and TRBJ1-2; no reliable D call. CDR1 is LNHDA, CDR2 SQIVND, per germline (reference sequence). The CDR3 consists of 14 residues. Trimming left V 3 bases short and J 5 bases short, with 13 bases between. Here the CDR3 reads CASSIRGGDYGYTF. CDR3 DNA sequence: TGTGCCAGTAGTATCCGGGGTGGGGATTATGGCTACACCTTC.

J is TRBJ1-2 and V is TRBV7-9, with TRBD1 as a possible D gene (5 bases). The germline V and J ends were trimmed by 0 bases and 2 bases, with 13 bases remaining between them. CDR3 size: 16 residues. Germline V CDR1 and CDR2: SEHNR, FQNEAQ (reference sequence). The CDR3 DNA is TGTGCCAGCAGCTTAGCATCCGGGACGGGGAACTATGGCTACACCTTC. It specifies CASSLASGTGNYGYTF.

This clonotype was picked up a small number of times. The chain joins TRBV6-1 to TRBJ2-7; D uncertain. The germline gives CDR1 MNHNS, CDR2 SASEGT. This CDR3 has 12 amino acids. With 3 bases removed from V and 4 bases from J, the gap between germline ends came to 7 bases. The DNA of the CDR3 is TGTGCCAGCAGTGAGCGTTCGTACGAGCAGTACTTC. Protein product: CASSERSYEQYF.

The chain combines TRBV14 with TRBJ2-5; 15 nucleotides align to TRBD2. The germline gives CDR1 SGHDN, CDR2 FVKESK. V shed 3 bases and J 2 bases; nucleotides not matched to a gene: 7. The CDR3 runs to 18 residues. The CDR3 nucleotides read TGTGCCAGCAGCCAGGGGGGGACTAGCGGGAGGACACAAGAGACCCAGTACTTC. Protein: CASSQGGTSGRTQETQYF.

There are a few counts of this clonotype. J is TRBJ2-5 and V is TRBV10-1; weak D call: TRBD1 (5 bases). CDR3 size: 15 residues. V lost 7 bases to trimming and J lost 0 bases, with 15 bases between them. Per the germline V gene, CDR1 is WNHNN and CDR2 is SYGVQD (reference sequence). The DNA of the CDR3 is TGCGCCAGCAAACATCTCAGGGCCCACCAAGAGACCCAGTACTTC. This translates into CASKHLRAHQETQYF.

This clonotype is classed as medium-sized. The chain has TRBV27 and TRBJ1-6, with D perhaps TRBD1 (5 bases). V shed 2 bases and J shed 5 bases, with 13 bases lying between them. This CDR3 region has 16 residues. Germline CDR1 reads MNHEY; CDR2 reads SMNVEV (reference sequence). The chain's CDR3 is CASSLLFGAHNSPLHF. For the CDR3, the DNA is TGTGCCAGCAGTTTACTCTTTGGGGCCCATAATTCACCCCTCCACTTT.

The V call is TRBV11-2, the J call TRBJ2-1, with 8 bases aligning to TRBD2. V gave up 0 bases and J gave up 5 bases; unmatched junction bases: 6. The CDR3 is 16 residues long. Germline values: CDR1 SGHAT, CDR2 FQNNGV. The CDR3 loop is CASSLDLLAANNEQFF. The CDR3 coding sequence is TGTGCCAGCAGCTTAGATTTACTAGCGGCAAACAATGAGCAGTTCTTC.

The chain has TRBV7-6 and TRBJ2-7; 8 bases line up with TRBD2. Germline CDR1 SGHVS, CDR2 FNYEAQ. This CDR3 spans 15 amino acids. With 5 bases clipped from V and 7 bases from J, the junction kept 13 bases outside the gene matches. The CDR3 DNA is TGTGCCAGCAGCGGCCGCCGCCGGGAGGGTTGGGAGCAGTACTTC. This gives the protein CASSGRRREGWEQYF.

Here the CDR3 DNA reads TGTGCCAGCAGCTCGTCTACAGATACGCAGTATTTT. Encoded protein: CASSSSTDTQYF. The rearrangement links TRBV7-2 to TRBJ2-3; D call uncertain. V lost 4 bases, J lost 3 bases, and 5 bases lay in between. The germline gives CDR1 SGHTA, CDR2 FQGNSA. This CDR3 is 12 amino acids long.

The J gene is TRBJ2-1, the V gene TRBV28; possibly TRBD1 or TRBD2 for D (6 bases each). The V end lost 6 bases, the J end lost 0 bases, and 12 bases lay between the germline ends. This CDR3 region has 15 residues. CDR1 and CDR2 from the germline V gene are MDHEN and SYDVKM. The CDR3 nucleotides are TGTGCCAGCAGCCGAGGGGGGAGCTCCTACAATGAGCAGTTCTTC. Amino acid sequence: CASSRGGSSYNEQFF.